Shown below are 13 T cell receptor beta chains from a single sample sequenced in a study of beta chain features in type 1 diabetes. Study observations and caveats: There was a moderate but significant shortening of TCRB CDR3s in all four CD4+ subsets of Type 1 diabetes patients.

The isolated RNA, all of it, was reverse transcribed, so expressed TCRB transcripts were what got sequenced. Measured with immunoSEQ multiplex PCR; TCRdb has only the in-frame clones, and not every one. The table shows roughly 160,000 clones, with roughly 8% occurring only once. These receptors have no known antigen. The specimen was central memory CD4+ T cells from blood. These receptors were obtained from a woman in her late teens or twenties with type 1 diabetes.

This clone was seen more than once but under ten times. J is TRBJ2-7 and V is TRBV7-2, with a possible D match to TRBD2 (5 bases). Germline V gene sequence: CDR1 SGHTA, CDR2 FQGNSA. This CDR3 has 15 amino acids. V shed 5 bases and J shed 0 bases, with 14 bases lying between them. The CDR3 region has the DNA TGTGCCAGCAGCCGAAGCGGAGGTATCTCCTACGAGCAGTACTTC. It encodes CASSRSGGISYEQYF.

This clone was seen a few times. The V call is TRBV20-1, the J call TRBJ2-1; D is possibly TRBD1 (5 bases). Per germline, CDR1 DFQATT and CDR2 SNEGSKA (reference sequence). The germline V and J ends were trimmed by 2 bases and 9 bases, with 8 bases remaining between them. The CDR3 spans 11 residues. Here the CDR3 DNA reads TGCAGTGCTAGACAGGGTTTTGAGCAGTTCTTC. Translation gives CSARQGFEQFF.

The genes are TRBV21-1 and TRBJ1-1. TRBV21-1 counts as a pseudogene. This CDR3 is 11 amino acids long. The CDR3 DNA reads TGTGCCAGCCCCGGTCGGACTGAAGCTTTCTTT. It yields the protein CASPGRTEAFF.

The CDR3 coding sequence is TGTGCCAGCAGCTTGGACAGGGGGGAAAAACTGTTTTTT. It encodes CASSLDRGEKLFF. The chain has TRBV7-9 and TRBJ1-4, with TRBD1 identical over 10 bases. The CDR3 totals 13 residues. The trim removed 3 bases at V and 8 bases at J, leaving 0 bases unmatched. Germline values: CDR1 SEHNR, CDR2 FQNEAQ (reference sequence).

The rearrangement uses TRBV21-1 and TRBJ1-2. TRBV21-1 is a known pseudogene. The CDR3 covers 10 residues. CDR3 amino acids: CASTCAGVTF. The DNA for the CDR3 is TGTGCCAGCACCTGCGCGGGGGTCACCTTC.

This clone is medium-sized in the sample. The chain combines TRBV29-1 with TRBJ2-2, with a possible D match to TRBD2 (5 bases). The CDR3 extends over 14 amino acids. Germline assignment: CDR1 SQVTM and CDR2 ANQGSEA. Trimming cost V 7 bases and J 5 bases, with 17 bases left between them. The CDR3, as DNA: TGCAGCGCACAAGCCGGGATTGGGACCGGGGAGCTGTTTTTT. It is translated as CSAQAGIGTGELFF.

This clone was seen a few times. The rearrangement joins TRBV29-1 to TRBJ1-1; D gene unclear. Germline CDR1 reads SQVTM; CDR2 reads ANQGSEA. The length of the CDR3 is 11 residues. V was pared by 8 bases and J by 10 bases, with 17 bases between. CDR3 in DNA: TGCAGCTATGACTCCGGGTTGGGAGCTTTCTTT. It specifies CSYDSGLGAFF.

The V gene is TRBV30, the J gene TRBJ2-3; 9 nucleotides align to TRBD2. Germline CDR1 is GTSNPN and CDR2 is SVGIG (reference sequence). V lost 3 bases, J lost 4 bases, and 8 bases stayed unmatched. The CDR3 has 15 amino acids. DNA for the CDR3: TGTGCCTGGAGGAGCGGGAGGTCAGGGGCAGATACGCAGTATTTT. It yields the protein CAWRSGRSGADTQYF. The variable domain in full, completed from reference TRBV30 and TRBJ2-3, reads SQTIHQWPATLVQPVGSPLSLECTVEGTSNPNLYWYRQAAGRGLQLLFYSVGIGQISSEVPQNLSASRPQDRQFILSSKKLLLSDSGFYLCAWRSGRSGADTQYFGPGTRLTVL.

The V call is TRBV7-9, the J call TRBJ2-7; no firm D call. Per the germline V gene, CDR1 is SEHNR and CDR2 is FQNEAQ (reference sequence). This CDR3 region has 14 residues. V was cut by 2 bases and J by 0 bases, with 8 bases left in between. The CDR3 here is CASSLTMSSYEQYF. DNA for the CDR3: TGTGCCAGCAGCTTAACTATGAGCTCCTACGAGCAGTACTTC.

This clone was seen a handful of times. This chain uses TRBV6-6 with TRBJ1-1; no clear D. V lost 6 bases, J lost 11 bases, and 19 bases lay in between. The CDR3 has 13 residues. Germline values: CDR1 MNHNY, CDR2 SVGAGI (reference sequence). This CDR3 is CASRKPEAGKAFF. The CDR3 nucleotides read TGTGCCAGCAGAAAACCTGAAGCGGGGAAGGCTTTCTTT.

This clone was counted only a few times. This rearrangement joins TRBV9 to TRBJ2-1, with D possibly being TRBD2 (6 bases). Germline V gives CDR1 SGDLS, CDR2 YYNGEE. The CDR3 spans 14 residues. With 4 bases removed from V and 6 bases from J, the gap between germline ends came to 14 bases. The chain's CDR3 is CASSPRTNFNEQFF. The CDR3, as DNA: TGTGCCAGCAGCCCCCGGACTAACTTCAATGAGCAGTTCTTC.

The chain carries TRBV7-2 and TRBJ2-5, with TRBD1 matching 8 bases. This CDR3 has 13 amino acids. In germline, CDR1 is SGHTA, CDR2 FQGNSA. Unmatched junction bases numbered 6, after V lost 7 bases and J lost 5 bases. The CDR3 sequence: CASTTGVEETQYF. CDR3 nucleotide sequence: TGTGCCAGCACGACAGGGGTCGAGGAGACCCAGTACTTC.

This clone was seen only a few times. The chain employs TRBV21-1 and TRBJ1-1; the table's D gene call, TRBD1, was not cross checked with the DNA. TRBV21-1 is noted as a pseudogene. The CDR3 covers 15 residues. The CDR3 is CASSKRQVLTTEAFF. CDR3 sequence (DNA): TGTGCCAGCAGCAAAAGACAGGTTTTGACCACTGAAGCTTTCTTT.